Listed below are T cell receptor beta chains from one sample, sequenced in a study of T-cell memory formation after mild COVID-19. TCRdb used MiXCR to reprocess the 5' RACE reads, holding one entry per CDR3 protein. The repertoire includes fewer than 450,000 distinct CDR3 sequences, around 20% of them detected once, and about an eighth sits in the top ten. Sequenced material: PBMCs or a T cell subset sorted from them (not recorded which). These receptors all stem from an adult woman who had mild COVID-19 (a few samples of this study predate the infection). Cell type and time point are not known. Each CDR3 is given with its conserved first and last residue.

V: TRBV29-1
J: TRBJ2-7
CDR3: CSVEEAGETYEQYF

V: TRBV20-1
J: TRBJ2-1
CDR3: CSASLAAEQFF

V: TRBV20-1
J: TRBJ2-1
CDR3: CSARDLAGDSYNEQFF

V: TRBV6-2/TRBV6-3
J: TRBJ2-7
CDR3: CASRELSSYEQYF

V: TRBV12-3/TRBV12-4
J: TRBJ1-5
CDR3: CASRALGGNQPQHF

V: TRBV14
J: TRBJ2-1
CDR3: CASSQGDRVGNEQFF

V: TRBV15
J: TRBJ2-5
CDR3: CATSTLTGFKETQYF

V: TRBV3-1
J: TRBJ2-1
CDR3: CASSQARLGLGNEQFF

V: TRBV30
J: TRBJ2-3
CDR3: CAWSGRISTDTQYF

V: TRBV7-2
J: TRBJ1-4
CDR3: CASSWSSGGTNEKLFF

V: TRBV7-8
J: TRBJ2-7
CDR3: CASSSPGRPNEQYF

V: TRBV7-8
J: TRBJ1-4
CDR3: CASRGTGTLSEKLFF

V: TRBV29-1
J: TRBJ2-7
CDR3: CSVHTGDEQYF

V: TRBV12-3/TRBV12-4
J: TRBJ2-7
CDR3: CASSSGQGRVYEQYF

V: TRBV5-5
J: TRBJ2-1
CDR3: CASRPSRGSYNEQFF

V: TRBV24-1
J: TRBJ2-1
CDR3: CATGTGYNEQFF

V: TRBV4-3
J: TRBJ2-3
CDR3: CASSQELEGPYTDTQYF

V: TRBV20-1
J: TRBJ2-3
CDR3: CSARKASTDTQYF

V: TRBV7-8
J: TRBJ1-5
CDR3: CASSHGSGNNQPQHF

V: TRBV5-1
J: TRBJ1-1
CDR3: CASSLDGADTEAFF

V: TRBV2
J: TRBJ2-1
CDR3: CASSEHREYNEQFF

V: TRBV29-1
J: TRBJ1-4
CDR3: CSVEEWGSDEKLFF

V: TRBV18
J: TRBJ1-1
CDR3: CASSLTGGMNTEAFF

V: TRBV12-3/TRBV12-4
J: TRBJ2-7
CDR3: CASSMTSGRAGEQYF

V: TRBV4-2
J: TRBJ2-2
CDR3: CASSQEGLALDTGELFF